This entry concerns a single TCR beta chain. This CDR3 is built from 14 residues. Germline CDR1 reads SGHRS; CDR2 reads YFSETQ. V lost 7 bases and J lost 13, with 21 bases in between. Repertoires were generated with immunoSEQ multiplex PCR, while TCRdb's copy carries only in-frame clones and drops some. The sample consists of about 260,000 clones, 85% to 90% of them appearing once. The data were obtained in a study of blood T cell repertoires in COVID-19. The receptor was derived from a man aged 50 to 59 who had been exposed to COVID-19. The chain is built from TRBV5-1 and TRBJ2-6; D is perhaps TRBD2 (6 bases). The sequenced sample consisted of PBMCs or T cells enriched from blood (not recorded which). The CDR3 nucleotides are TGCGCCAGCGGGGAGGACGGAGTCCCGGAAGTCCTGACTTTC. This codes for CASGEDGVPEVLTF.